The rows below give T cell receptor beta chains drawn from one sample of a study of cytomegalovirus exposure and HLA in healthy donors. TCRdb's copy holds only in-frame clones and misses some; the assay was immunoSEQ multiplex PCR. The repertoire consists of 150,000 or so clones, with under 70% occurring once and the leading ten covering around 9.3%. The sequencing input was PBMCs. The receptor set was obtained from a man aged 25 to 40 in good health and CMV-seropositive. Each CDR3 is given with its conserved first and last residue. A D gene is named only where the DNA matches it firmly. Clone size is not always given. Where it is, it says once, few, many or a class for expanded clones.

.,TRBD1,TRBV5-1,TRBJ1-1,TGCGCCAGCAGCTTGATGGAGGGGGCGCTCACTGAAGCTTTCTTT,CASSLMEGALTEAFF
once,.,TRBV5-1,TRBJ2-5,TGCGCCAGCAGCTTGGCTGGGGCGCGAGAGACCCAGTACTTC,CASSLAGARETQYF
few,.,TRBV11-2,TRBJ2-7,TGTGCCAGCAGCCCGGGGTTCAGCTCCTACGAGCAGTACTTC,CASSPGFSSYEQYF
few,.,TRBV19,TRBJ2-2,TGTGCCAGTAGTATGGCGGAAACAGGCACCGGGGAGCTGTTTTTT,CASSMAETGTGELFF
.,.,TRBV7-9,TRBJ1-4,TGTGCCAGCAGCAAGGGTGGGAGTGGAGAAAAACTGTTTTTT,CASSKGGSGEKLFF
few,TRBD1,TRBV5-8,TRBJ1-3,TGTGCCAGCAGCCTATTGACTTCGACAGGGGGAAACACCATATATTTT,CASSLLTSTGGNTIYF
.,.,TRBV28,TRBJ1-2,TGTGCCAGCAGTTTTCCGACGGGGGTAGAGGGCTACACCTTC,CASSFPTGVEGYTF
.,TRBD2,TRBV11-2,TRBJ2-7,TGTGCCACCGCAAGCGGGAGCAACGAGCAGTACTTC,CATASGSNEQYF
.,.,TRBV7-9,TRBJ2-1,TGTTCCAGCAGCTTAGGGGTCAGGGGGGAAGAGGATGAGCAGTTCTTC,CSSSLGVRGEEDEQFF
.,TRBD2,TRBV5-1,TRBJ2-1,TGCGCCAGCAGCCGTAACCGGCGTAGCGGCAGCGGGGGGAACAATGAGCAGTTCTTC,CASSRNRRSGSGGNNEQFF
.,.,TRBV18,TRBJ2-7,TGTGCCAGCTCACCGGGTCTAGCAAGCTCCTACGAGCAGTACTTC,CASSPGLASSYEQYF
.,.,TRBV5-4,TRBJ2-3,TGTGCCAGCAGCTTGGTGGGCCCAGATACGCAGTATTTT,CASSLVGPDTQYF
few,TRBD2,TRBV4-2,TRBJ2-3,TGTGCCAGCAGCCAAGGCGCGCGGGAGCCAGATACGCAGTATTTT,CASSQGAREPDTQYF
.,TRBD1,TRBV11-1,TRBJ1-2,TGTGCCAGCAGCTTAGAGGACAGGGGCTACACCTTC,CASSLEDRGYTF
few,.,TRBV7-8,TRBJ2-3,TGTGCCAGCAGCTTAGCGTCACAGGGCACAGATACGCAGTATTTT,CASSLASQGTDTQYF
.,TRBD1,TRBV5-1,TRBJ1-6,TGCGCCAGCAGCAGGGACAGCTCCTATAATTCACCCCTCCACTTT,CASSRDSSYNSPLHF
.,.,TRBV19,TRBJ2-2,TGTGCCAGTAGTATCGTAGCGGAACCCACCGGGGAGCTGTTTTTT,CASSIVAEPTGELFF
few,.,TRBV7-6,TRBJ1-5,TGTGCCAGCAGCGCCAATATACAGGGTGATCAGCCCCAGCATTTT,CASSANIQGDQPQHF
few,.,TRBV6-1,TRBJ2-3,TGTGCCAGCAGTGATCGGAGGAATACGCAGTATTTT,CASSDRRNTQYF
.,.,TRBV10-3,TRBJ2-5,TGTGCCACCCTGAGGGCCACAGAGACACAAGAGACCCAGTACTTC,CATLRATETQETQYF
.,.,TRBV5-6,TRBJ1-2,TGTGCCAGCCGCTTTTACATGGGCTACACCTTC,CASRFYMGYTF
.,.,TRBV6-1,TRBJ1-5,TGTGCCAGCAGTGACGGCGGAGGGAATCAGCCCCAGCATTTT,CASSDGGGNQPQHF
.,.,TRBV7-9,TRBJ2-7,TGTGCCAGCAGCGACCGTACAGAAAGACTAGTTTACGAGCAGTACTTC,CASSDRTERLVYEQYF
.,.,TRBV6-5,TRBJ2-5,TGTGCCAGCAGGGGGGGACTCTTGGGAGAGACCCAGTACTTC,CASRGGLLGETQYF
.,TRBD2,TRBV2,TRBJ2-1,TGTGCCAGCAGTGAGTGGCTAGCGGGCGCGAGCTCCTACAATGAGCAGTTCTTC,CASSEWLAGASSYNEQFF
.,.,TRBV19,TRBJ2-7,TGTGCCAGTAGTATCTCCGGGACACGGGGGGATTACGAGCAGTACTTC,CASSISGTRGDYEQYF
once,TRBD1,TRBV5-1,TRBJ2-7,TGCGCCAGCACCCAATTGTCGGGACAGTTCTACGAGCAGTACTTC,CASTQLSGQFYEQYF
.,.,TRBV5-4,TRBJ1-2,TGTGCCAGCAGCAGGGACACTTATGGCTACACCTTC,CASSRDTYGYTF
few,.,TRBV6-5,TRBJ2-7,TGTGCCAGCAGTTACTCGAGGGACTCCTACGAGCAGTACTTC,CASSYSRDSYEQYF
.,TRBD2,TRBV13,TRBJ2-2,TGTGCCAGCAGCCCACCTCGCAGACTAGCGGGGACCGGGGAGCTGTTTTTT,CASSPPRRLAGTGELFF